The clone carrying this T cell receptor beta chain was recorded once. Its antigen is unidentified. The length of the CDR3 is 18 residues. Per the germline V gene, CDR1 is MDHEN and CDR2 is SYDVKM. Losses at the gene ends were 2 bases for V and 5 bases for J; bases not matched to a gene: 11. The sample originates from a study of shared clonotypes between healthy human individuals. Study-level points and caveats: Generally, estimated richness proved larger in naive subsets than it did in memory subsets. It was observed that approximately 5% of naive CD4 clonotypes were shared across a handful of donors. Only blood underwent sampling, and tissue repertoires likely differ.

Some clones are missing from TCRdb's copy, which holds only in-frame ones; the method was immunoSEQ multiplex PCR. Of about 2 million clones in the sample, 90% to 95% were seen once. This sequence joins TRBV28 and TRBJ2-2, with 10 bases aligning to TRBD1. The sequenced material came from naive CD4+ T cells sorted from blood. Subset noted: CD45RA+ positively selected. This receptor was obtained from a man between 18 and 35 years old in good health. The CDR3 bases are TGTGCCAGCAGTTTAATTAGGGGGACAGGGGTATGGACCGGGGAGCTGTTTTTT. Residues: CASSLIRGTGVWTGELFF.